This T cell receptor (beta chain) is from a study of PD-1 blockade in mismatch repair-deficient tumors. V was clipped by 2 bases and J by 7 bases, with 6 bases between them. The CDR3 consists of 11 residues. CDR1 is MDHEN, CDR2 SYDVKM, per germline. The table came from immunoSEQ multiplex PCR; TCRdb's copy has only in-frame clones and leaves some out. The repertoire includes 13,000 to 15,000 clones, 80% to 90% of them detected once, and approximately 1.7% sits in the top ten. The chain combines TRBV28 with TRBJ2-7; D may be TRBD2 (5 bases). This receptor was obtained from an adult with mismatch repair-deficient cancer. The input for sequencing was PBMCs, taken less than 15 weeks after starting pembrolizumab. The CDR3 loop reads CASSLRGEQYF. In nucleotides, the CDR3 is TGTGCCAGCAGTTTAAGAGGGGAGCAGTACTTC.